This TCR beta chain was recorded in a study of vaccination and CD4 T cells after COVID-19. As for the study in general: The stimulus for the cells was overlapping spike peptides derived from SARS-CoV-2, HCoV-NL63, HCoV-OC43 and HCoV-229E.

Oncomine TCR Beta short-read sequencing was applied to DNA from cultured CD4+ T cells. TCRdb called the PCR reads again in MiXCR, with one record for every CDR3 protein. The sample consists of 15,000 to 20,000 distinct CDR3 sequences, under 60% of them appearing once. Regarding treatment: approximately nine-day PBMC culture with coronavirus spike peptide pools or control peptides (ViraFEST assay). This clonotype appeared a few times. The antigen is not known. The V end was cut by 0 bases, the J end by 10 bases, with 9 bases between. The germline CDR1 and CDR2 sequences are DFQATT and SNEGSKA (reference sequence). The CDR3 extends over 11 amino acids.

This chain uses TRBV20-1 with TRBJ1-2, with no clear D. Source: CD4+ T cells from blood, cultured in vitro, taken after SARS-CoV-2 vaccination. The receptor was derived from a human donor who had recovered from COVID-19. The CDR3 sequence is CSARDLTDYTF. CDR3 in DNA: TGCAGTGCTAGAGATCTCACAGACTACACCTTC.